The entry that follows covers one T cell receptor beta chain sequence. What it binds is unknown. This sample is part of a study of CD4+ T cells in melanoma. V was pared by 0 bases and J by 0 bases, with 24 bases between. The germline V gene has CDR1 ENHRY and CDR2 SYGVKD. The CDR3 contains 21 residues. Study-wide results and caveats: Diverse differentiation states were reported for melanoma neoantigen-specific CD4+ T cells. A reported correlation linked neoantigen-specific CD4+ T cells to CD8+, macrophage and B cell function.

TCRdb's table, derived via immunoSEQ multiplex PCR, lists solely in-frame clones and lacks some. This table holds 140,000 or so clones, 92% found once. This clonotype was sampled from a human donor with melanoma. The chain employs TRBV10-3 and TRBJ1-5; TRBD1 might be the D (5 bases). The CDR3 region is CAISESPTGRVGGYSNQPQHF. The CDR3 nucleotides are TGTGCCATCAGTGAGTCGCCTACGGGCAGGGTAGGAGGCTATAGCAATCAGCCCCAGCATTTT.